The present T cell receptor (beta chain) was sequenced within a study of T-cell reconstitution after alpha-beta-depleted transplantation in children. This clonotype was counted at least ten times. Its specificity is unknown. Study-level results: About two months after transplant, alpha-beta T cells reportedly came from several hundred expanded graft clones. One year post-transplant, T-cell counts and diversity were largely derived from T cells produced anew. It was surviving recipient T cells and thymic progenitors that gave some patients high TCRbeta diversity at day 60.

Unique molecular identifiers were incorporated into the prepared TCRbeta library. TCRdb re-derived calls from the PCR reads in MiXCR, one entry per CDR3 protein. The data show about 260,000 distinct CDR3 sequences, roughly 8% seen once. V was clipped by 3 bases and J by 7 bases, with 6 bases between them. This CDR3 has 11 residues. Sequencing was performed on PBMCs, mostly from graft donor cells, taken 180 days after TCRalphabeta/CD19-depleted stem cell transplant. The rearrangement links TRBV12-3 or TRBV12-4 to TRBJ1-2; D not resolved. This TCR derives from a male patient aged 5 to 17 who had a stem cell transplant for acute lymphoblastic leukemia, so the T cells may come from the graft donor. CDR3 bases: TGTGCCAGCAGTTTGACGACTGGCTACACCTTC. Translating gives CASSLTTGYTF.